Listed here is a single T cell receptor (beta chain). Its antigen remains unknown. The CDR3 is 13 residues long. With 2 bases removed from V and 8 bases from J, the gap between germline ends came to 11 bases. Germline CDR1 SGHRS, CDR2 YFSETQ. TCRdb processed the 5' RACE reads anew with MiXCR; each CDR3 protein has one entry. The table shows about 840,000 distinct CDR3 sequences, with about 10% occurring only once. The entry originates in a study of CD8 T cells in ankylosing spondylitis. Study-level findings and limits: Disease-linked clones were CD8+ and relatively rare in peripheral blood. Characteristic of ankylosing spondylitis blood, it appeared, was a TCR beta motif comprising about 8 highly homologous variants.

J is TRBJ2-1 and V is TRBV5-1; D unresolved. Material for sequencing was blood, either unsorted or a sorted T cell fraction (not recorded which). The sequence came from a male donor with ankylosing spondylitis. CDR3 nucleotide sequence: TGCGCCAGCAGCTTAATCGGGTCGGATGAGCAGTTCTTC. This encodes CASSLIGSDEQFF. Full variable domain (outside the CDR3, taken from reference TRBV5-1 and TRBJ2-1): KAGVTQTPRYLIKTRGQQVTLSCSPISGHRSVSWYQQTPGQGLQFLFEYFSETQRNKGNFPGRFSGRQFSNSRSEMNVSTLELGDSALYLCASSLIGSDEQFFGPGTRLTVL.